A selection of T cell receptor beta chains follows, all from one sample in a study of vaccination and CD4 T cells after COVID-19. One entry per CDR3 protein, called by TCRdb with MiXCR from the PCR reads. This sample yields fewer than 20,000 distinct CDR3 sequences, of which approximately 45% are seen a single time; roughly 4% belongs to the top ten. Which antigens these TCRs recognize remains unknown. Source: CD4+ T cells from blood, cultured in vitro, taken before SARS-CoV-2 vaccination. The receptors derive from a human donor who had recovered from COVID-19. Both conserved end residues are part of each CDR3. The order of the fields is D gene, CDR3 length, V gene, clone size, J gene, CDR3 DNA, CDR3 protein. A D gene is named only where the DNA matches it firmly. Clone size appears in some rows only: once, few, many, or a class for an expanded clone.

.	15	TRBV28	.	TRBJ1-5	TGTGCCAGCCTCGGGAGCGTCAGCCGAAATCAGCCCCAGCATTTT	CASLGSVSRNQPQHF
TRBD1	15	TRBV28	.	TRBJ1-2	TGTGCCAGCAGTGCCCGGACAGGGTGGAGGGGTGGCTACACCTTC	CASSARTGWRGGYTF
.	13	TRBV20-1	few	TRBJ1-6	TGCAGTGCTAGCGGGCCGGGGGACTCACCCCTCCACTTT	CSASGPGDSPLHF
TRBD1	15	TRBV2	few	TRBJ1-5	TGTGCCAGCAGTTGGGACAGTAATAGCAATCAGCCCCAGCATTTT	CASSWDSNSNQPQHF
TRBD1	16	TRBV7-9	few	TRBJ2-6	TGTGCCAGCAGCCCCGGGACAGGGAACGGGGCCAACGTCCTGACTTTC	CASSPGTGNGANVLTF
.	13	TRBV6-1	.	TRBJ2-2	TGTGCCAGCAGTATTCACAGGGCCGGGGAGCTGTTTTTT	CASSIHRAGELFF
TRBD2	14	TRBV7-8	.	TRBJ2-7	TGTGCCAGCAGGATTTCGGGAGGGCCTGACGAGCAGTACTTC	CASRISGGPDEQYF
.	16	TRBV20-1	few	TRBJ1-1	TGCAGTGCTAGAGATTTTGGGGGACGGAGAAACACTGAAGCTTTCTTT	CSARDFGGRRNTEAFF
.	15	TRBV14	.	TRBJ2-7	TGTGCCAGCAACCAAGACGGTTACAGCTCCTACGAGCAGTACTTC	CASNQDGYSSYEQYF
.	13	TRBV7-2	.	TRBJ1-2	TGTGCCAGCAGCTTAGCCACAAACTATGGCTACACCTTC	CASSLATNYGYTF
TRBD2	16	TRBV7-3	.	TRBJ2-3	TGTGCCAGCAGCTCAATGACTAGCGGGGGAACAGATACGCAGTATTTT	CASSSMTSGGTDTQYF
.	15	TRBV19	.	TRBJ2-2	TGTGCCAGTAGTGCGCCTAGTAATGTTCCCGGGGAGCTGTTTTTT	CASSAPSNVPGELFF
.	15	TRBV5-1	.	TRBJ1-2	TGCGCCAGCAGCTTGGAATACCGGGTTCGGCTTGGCTACACCTTC	CASSLEYRVRLGYTF